A single T cell receptor beta chain is shown here with its context. The specificity of this receptor is unknown. It has no much larger one-base neighbor in the sample; base qualities were not kept. CDR1 is given as MDHEN and CDR2 as SYDVKM, both from the germline V gene. Trimming costs V 3 bases and J 6 bases, and their ends lie 18 bases apart. Taken from cysteine to phenylalanine, the CDR3 has 15 residues. The kept DNA is CDR3 alone, 45 bases in frame from the first base. Stable vitiligo was defined as no change in lesions over the previous 6 months. To count as stable, patients also needed to show no confetti depigmentation, which is a clinical sign of active vitiligo. Any patient who had received treatment in the previous three months was excluded. PBMCs were isolated from heparinized blood by Ficoll density gradient centrifugation and were subsequently flash-frozen. The source of the sample is a study of resident and recirculating memory T cells in vitiligo (dated by TCRdb to between 2017 and 2018). Describing the broader study: For TCR beta sequencing, epidermis was obtained by shave biopsy from two lesional and two nonlesional sites, and PBMCs were also collected, from each of 3 stable vitiligo patients. Without cell sorting, samples were homogenized immediately before genomic DNA was extracted using the Qiagen DNeasy Blood & Tissue Kit. The goal of the human TCR beta sequencing was to check whether lesional vitiligo skin contained specific clones that differed from the clones found in nonlesional skin and blood.

Summary of the overall study and its limitations: TCR sequences were not found to be conserved across biopsy sites or patients, suggesting that different lesions are infiltrated by different T cell clones, a pattern described as private specificity. Working out how much the T cell clones identified in the vitiligo lesions and the human Trm versus Tcm pools each contribute will require future mechanistic studies. Clonality was not the same from one vitiligo lesion to another, and no unique dominant TCR clone turned up. Even within a single patient, overlap and correlation analysis found no significant repertoire overlap between any biopsies apart from each lesion compared with itself.

TCR beta chains were amplified from genomic DNA using the immunoSEQ hsTCRB kit. The immunoSEQ service ran the sequencing of the TCR beta libraries on an Illumina MiSeq instrument. Processing in the source paper ran as follows. Analysis of the repertoire data was performed with the immunoSEQ Analyzer. The source is immuneACCESS, and TCRdb retained only in-frame sequences with V and J called. Part of the clones is not carried over; for the studies checked, unresolved V genes explain less than half of this, and the remainder is unexplained. The D gene and trimming were derived from the DNA, and the V and J assignments and clone size from that table. This sample lists 75,000 to 95,000 clones; 92% were detected once. The ten largest clones add up to approximately 5.4% of the sample.

This TCR was recovered from a male donor with vitiligo. This sequence uses TRBV28 and TRBJ2-7; a tentative D call is TRBD2 (5 bases match). Sample: blood. The CDR3 protein sequence reads: CASSFTGSRGREQYF. In nucleotide form, the sequence is TGTGCCAGCAGTTTCACCGGGTCGCGAGGGCGCGAGCAGTACTTC.